Each of the 9 T cell receptor beta chains below was sequenced from the same sample in a study of T cells after yellow fever vaccination. TCRdb re-called the 5' RACE reads with MiXCR, one entry per CDR3 protein. The sample gives some 240,000 distinct CDR3 sequences, less than 3.5% of which show up once; 3.2% is in the top ten. Specimen: CD4+ T cells sorted from PBMCs, collected 10 days after the yellow fever booster vaccination. The receptors were gathered from a man younger than 35 who received the YFV17D yellow fever vaccine.

This clonotype was recorded at least ten times. The V call is TRBV6-5, the J call TRBJ2-3; weak D call: TRBD2 (5 bases). Germline V gene lookup returns CDR1 MNHEY and CDR2 SVGAGI. Trimming removed 6 bases at V and 6 bases at J, with 10 bases between. This CDR3 contains 12 residues. CDR3 nucleotide sequence: TGTGCCAGCAGCCCCGGGGAGGATACGCAGTATTTT. This translates into CASSPGEDTQYF.

The sample holds many counts of this clonotype. V usage is TRBV10-3 and J usage is TRBJ1-1, with D tentatively TRBD1 (5 bases). Germline loops: CDR1 ENHRY, CDR2 SYGVKD. Trimming left V 5 bases short and J 2 bases short, with 18 bases between. The CDR3 is 16 residues long. Written as DNA, the CDR3 is TGTGCCATCAGTCCACGCAAAGGGGACTCTAACACTGAAGCTTTCTTT. It yields the protein CAISPRKGDSNTEAFF.

This clonotype was seen at least ten times. This CDR3 reads CSAPVYNEQFF. In DNA form, the CDR3 reads TGCAGTGCTCCAGTGTACAATGAGCAGTTCTTC. J is TRBJ2-1 and V is TRBV20-1; no clear D. The CDR3 is 11 amino acids. V was pared by 5 bases and J by 4 bases, with 6 bases between. CDR1 DFQATT and CDR2 SNEGSKA come from the germline V gene (reference sequence).

The chain has TRBV19 and TRBJ1-6; D unresolved. Trimming removed 8 bases from V and 7 bases from J, with 12 bases in between. The CDR3 has 13 amino acids. CDR1 is LNHDA, CDR2 SQIVND, per germline (reference sequence). The CDR3 protein is CASAWAPNSPLHF. The CDR3 nucleotides read TGTGCCAGTGCATGGGCCCCAAATTCACCCCTCCACTTT.

The table lists this clonotype with a few counts. The CDR3 DNA is TGTGCCAGCAGTATTAGTTGGGACAGCTTCTACGAGCAGTACTTC. Protein sequence: CASSISWDSFYEQYF. This chain joins TRBV27 and TRBJ2-7; TRBD1 agrees at 7 bases. Trimming removed 5 bases from V and 3 bases from J; junction bases left unmatched: 10. CDR3 length equals 15 residues. CDR1 MNHEY and CDR2 SMNVEV come from the germline V gene (reference sequence).

This clonotype was detected a few times. The chain carries TRBV19 and TRBJ2-1; possible D gene TRBD1, 6 bases. This CDR3 comprises 15 residues. V was shortened by 6 bases and J by 2 bases, with 14 bases between the two germline ends. The germline gives CDR1 LNHDA, CDR2 SQIVND (reference sequence). CDR3 nucleotide sequence: TGTGCCAGTAGATCCGGGACAAGTCCCTACAATGAGCAGTTCTTC. Encoded protein: CASRSGTSPYNEQFF.

In this sample, this clonotype turned up many times. The J gene is TRBJ2-7, the V gene TRBV7-9, with a possible D match to TRBD1 (6 bases). CDR3 length: 16 residues. The V end was cut by 2 bases, the J end by 0 bases, with 14 bases between. Germline CDR1 and CDR2: SEHNR and FQNEAQ (reference sequence). The CDR3 loop is CASSLPPGHPSYEQYF. CDR3 DNA sequence: TGTGCCAGCAGCTTACCCCCGGGACACCCCTCCTACGAGCAGTACTTC.

The chain uses TRBV6-2 or TRBV6-3 and TRBJ2-7, with a possible D match to TRBD1 (5 bases). V dropped 3 bases and J dropped 6 bases, with 12 bases sitting between them. Germline CDR1 is MNHEY and CDR2 is SVGEGT. The CDR3 extends over 13 amino acids. The CDR3 region has the DNA TGTGCCAGCAGTTATAGCAGGGAACTCGAGCAGTACTTC. Protein: CASSYSRELEQYF.

V usage is TRBV28 and J usage is TRBJ1-2; D perhaps matches TRBD1 (5 bases). The CDR3 extends over 12 amino acids. Germline values: CDR1 MDHEN, CDR2 SYDVKM. Deletions cut 5 bases from V and 4 bases from J, with 8 bases between. CDR3 loop: CASSAGTYGYTF. The CDR3 DNA follows: TGTGCCAGCAGTGCAGGGACCTATGGCTACACCTTC.